These 15 T cell receptor beta chains came from one sample sequenced in a study of T cells in Graves' hyperthyroidism and ophthalmopathy (dated by TCRdb to 2018 to 2020). The library relied on multiplex PCR. The run used an Illumina HiSeq 2000. The TCR beta CDR3 regions were amplified from the RNA transcripts. A first-round RT-PCR of the TCR CDR3 used the HTBI primer set with the Qiagen OneStep RT-PCR kit. TCRdb trimmed the raw reads at Q25, called clones with MiXCR and kept productive beta chains. For every CDR3 protein sequence, its rows merge into one entry that carries the most common genes and DNA. This sample gives about 360,000 distinct CDR3 sequences in total; around 25% of them show up just once. Roughly 70% of the sample comes from the top ten. Sample: blood. Receptor source: a middle-aged man with Graves' hyperthyroidism.

In this sample, this clonotype turned up many times. The chain couples TRBV7-3 to TRBJ2-7; D perhaps matches TRBD2 (5 bases). The CDR3 contains 14 residues. CDR1 SGHTA and CDR2 FQGTGA come from the germline V gene. The ends were cut back, 1 base at V and 5 bases at J, with 12 bases in the middle. The CDR3 spells CASSLIGSAHEQYF. CDR3 coding DNA: TGTGCCAGCAGCTTAATTGGTAGCGCCCACGAGCAGTACTTC. Combining the CDR3 with reference TRBV7-3 and TRBJ2-7 gives the whole variable domain GAGVSQTPSNKVTEKGKYVELRCDPISGHTALYWYRQSLGQGPEFLIYFQGTGAADDSGLPNDRFFAVRPEGSVSTLKIQRTERGDSAVYLCASSLIGSAHEQYFGPGTRLTVT.

This clonotype was seen more than once but under ten times. This chain links TRBV29-1 with TRBJ2-5; 8 bases line up with TRBD1. Germline V CDR1 and CDR2: SQVTM, ANQGSEA. CDR3 length: 13 amino acids. Trimming cost V 6 bases and J 2 bases; bases outside gene matches: 5. The CDR3 sequence is CSVDDRGQETQYF. The CDR3 nucleotides read TGCAGCGTAGATGACAGGGGACAAGAGACCCAGTACTTC.

This clonotype was seen only a few times. The chain recombines TRBV15 with TRBJ1-5; D may be TRBD1 (5 bases). The CDR3 totals 13 residues. Germline CDR1 and CDR2: LNHNV and YYDKDF (reference sequence). V was shortened by 0 bases and J by 7 bases, with 7 bases between the two germline ends. CDR3: CATSRDRDQPQHF. For the CDR3, the DNA is TGTGCCACCAGCAGAGACAGGGACCAGCCCCAGCATTTT.

In its sample, this clonotype was seen many times. V is TRBV27 and J is TRBJ1-1, with D possibly being TRBD1 (6 bases). The germline V gene has CDR1 MNHEY and CDR2 SMNVEV (reference sequence). There are 15 residues in the CDR3. V was cut by 6 bases and J by 1 base, with 15 bases left in between. CDR3 DNA: TGTGCCAGCAGCATGAGGGACACCCCGAACACTGAAGCTTTCTTT. It codes for CASSMRDTPNTEAFF.

The table lists this clonotype with a few counts. The V and J genes are TRBV6-5 and TRBJ2-7; 7 nucleotides line up with TRBD1. CDR1 MNHEY and CDR2 SVGAGI come from the germline V gene. V shed 2 bases and J 3 bases; nucleotides not matched to a gene: 7. CDR3 length equals 15 residues. The CDR3 protein is CASSYGSGGNYEQYF. In nucleotides, the CDR3 is TGTGCCAGCAGTTACGGATCAGGGGGTAACTACGAGCAGTACTTC.

A few counts support this clonotype. V usage is TRBV27 and J usage is TRBJ2-4, with a tentative D call TRBD2 (5 bases). Looked up from germline, CDR1 is MNHEY and CDR2 is SMNVEV (reference sequence). The CDR3 spans 15 residues. The V and J ends lost 2 bases and 0 bases respectively, with 8 bases between them. The CDR3 spells CASSLMAGAKNIQYF. CDR3 nucleotides: TGTGCCAGCAGTTTAATGGCGGGAGCCAAAAACATTCAGTACTTC.

This sequence joins TRBV7-3 and TRBJ1-6; D may be TRBD1 (6 bases). Trimming pared 2 bases from V and 0 bases from J, leaving 14 bases between. The CDR3 runs to 18 residues. The germline V gene has CDR1 SGHTA and CDR2 FQGTGA. The CDR3 DNA is TGTGCCAGCAGCTTATGGGGGGCCAAGAGCTCCTATAATTCACCCCTCCACTTT. Translated, it gives CASSLWGAKSSYNSPLHF.

A remark on this clonotype: Possible read error: a much larger clone is one base away. The chain uses TRBV11-2 and TRBJ2-7, with D tentatively TRBD1 (5 bases). The CDR3 is 15 amino acids. In germline, CDR1 is SGHAT, CDR2 FQNNGV. The CDR3 bases are TGTGCCAGCGGCTTAGTCAGCGACAGCCGGTTCGAGCAGTACTTC. Protein sequence: CASGLVSDSRFEQYF.

This clonotype was recorded at least ten times. The V gene is TRBV2, the J gene TRBJ2-1; D may be TRBD2 (5 bases). This CDR3 has 17 amino acids. V was pared by 2 bases and J by 2 bases, with 16 bases between. The V gene's germline CDR1 is SNHLY and CDR2 FYNNEI. CDR3 loop: CASSEPTRRAAYNEQFF. CDR3 DNA sequence: TGTGCCAGCAGTGAACCCACCAGGAGAGCGGCCTACAATGAGCAGTTCTTC.

This clonotype was seen a few times. V gene TRBV6-1 combines with J gene TRBJ2-7; D could derive from TRBD1 or TRBD2 (5 bases each). The germline gives CDR1 MNHNS, CDR2 SASEGT. This CDR3 has 14 residues. With 6 bases removed from V and 0 bases from J, the gap between germline ends came to 12 bases. In DNA, the CDR3 is TGTGCCAGCAGACTCAGGGACCCCTCCTACGAGCAGTACTTC. Amino acids: CASRLRDPSYEQYF.

This clonotype was detected a few times. The CDR3 loop is CANNSGSGADTQYF. DNA for the CDR3: TGTGCCAACAATAGCGGGAGTGGCGCAGATACGCAGTATTTT. The rearrangement joins TRBV6-2 or TRBV6-3 to TRBJ2-3; 9 bases are shared with TRBD2. The CDR3 sequence is 14 residues long. CDR1 and CDR2 (germline): MNHEY, SVGEGT. The V and J ends lost 10 bases and 4 bases, in that order; junction bases with no gene match: 9.

This clonotype was found a few times. The rearrangement joins TRBV9 to TRBJ2-2; 9 nucleotides agree with TRBD1. There are 16 residues in the CDR3. From germline, CDR1 is SGDLS and CDR2 YYNGEE. The J segment lost 7 bases and the V segment lost 0 bases, leaving 7 bases of the junction unmatched. The CDR3 protein is CASSVDPGQGFGELFF. The CDR3 nucleotides read TGTGCCAGCAGCGTAGACCCGGGACAGGGATTCGGGGAGCTGTTTTTT.

In DNA, the CDR3 is TGTGCCAGCAGTTCCTCGGGACTAGCGGTAAATCCGCAGTACTTC. Amino acids: CASSSSGLAVNPQYF. The chain has TRBV28 and TRBJ2-7; TRBD2 aligns across 11 bases. Trimming cost V 4 bases and J 9 bases; bases outside gene matches: 11. CDR1 is MDHEN, CDR2 SYDVKM, per germline. This CDR3 has 15 residues. The full variable domain, in which reference TRBV28 and TRBJ2-7 provide the parts outside the CDR3, is DVKVTQSSRYLVKRTGEKVFLECVQDMDHENMFWYRQDPGLGLRLIYFSYDVKMKEKGDIPEGYSVSREKKERFSLILESASTNQTSMYLCASSSSGLAVNPQYFGPGTRLTVT.

J is TRBJ2-3 and V is TRBV20-1; 12 bases fit TRBD2. The CDR3 runs 17 residues. CDR1 and CDR2 from the germline V gene are DFQATT and SNEGSKA (reference sequence). The V gene end was trimmed by 3 bases and the J gene end by 2 bases; junction bases not matched to a gene: 9. CDR3 nucleotide sequence: TGCAGTGCTAGCCCAGTTAGGACTAGCGGGAACACAGATACGCAGTATTTT. Its translation is CSASPVRTSGNTDTQYF.

This clonotype was seen more than once but under ten times. V gene TRBV29-1 combines with J gene TRBJ2-7; D gene unclear. Between the trimmed V and J ends, which lost 4 bases and 3 bases, there was a span of 10 bases. Germline values: CDR1 SQVTM, CDR2 ANQGSEA. This CDR3 has 12 residues. CDR3 in amino acids: CSVASRSYEQYF. CDR3 bases: TGCAGCGTTGCGTCGCGGAGCTACGAGCAGTACTTC.